This T cell receptor beta chain derives from a study of response to subunit inactivated influenza vaccine. Whole-study findings and limits: The authors put forward the suggestion that each seasonal influenza vaccination may bring in only a limited number of new T cells.

This clonotype was detected only a few times. The antigen is unknown. TCRdb itself ran the RT-PCR reads through MiXCR, one entry per CDR3 protein. The repertoire holds approximately 680,000 distinct CDR3 sequences, around 14% seen once, with approximately 10% in the top ten. The CDR3 totals 16 residues. V was pared by 6 bases and J by 6 bases, with 16 bases of the junction left unmatched. Per the germline V gene, CDR1 is MNHNS and CDR2 is SASEGT. The sample here was PBMCs from blood, taken 11 to 12 days after vaccination. The sequence was collected from a man aged 50 or older who received an inactivated influenza vaccine. This chain links TRBV6-1 with TRBJ1-2; 7 bases are shared with TRBD1. CDR3 DNA: TGTGCCAGCAGCCGAATTTCAGGGGGGAGGGGTGATGGCTACACCTTC. It encodes CASSRISGGRGDGYTF.